This T cell receptor beta chain was observed in a study of blood T cell repertoires in COVID-19. On the study more broadly: Samples taken during acute and convalescent COVID-19 were collected in the United States, Italy and Spain. T cells, B-cell-depleted T cells, or PBMCs provided the cDNA or gDNA that served as material.

Germline loops: CDR1 SGDLS, CDR2 YYNGEE. Trimming cost V 0 bases and J 1 base; bases outside gene matches: 4. CDR3 length: 16 residues. In the study's own analysis: Estimates of nucleated cell counts were drawn from the amplification of reference gene primers. The assay was immunoSEQ multiplex PCR, and TCRdb's table has in-frame clones only and misses some. V and J calls and clone size are given by that table; D and trimming were obtained from the DNA. This table holds over 55,000 clones, approximately 87% found once. The source of this sequence is a man in his fifties or sixties with active COVID-19. The chain has TRBV9 and TRBJ2-3; TRBD2 matches at 8 bases. The sample consisted of peripheral blood. Here the CDR3 reads CASSVGVGRGTDTQYF. The CDR3 DNA follows: TGTGCCAGCAGCGTAGGGGTCGGGAGGGGCACAGATACGCAGTATTTT.